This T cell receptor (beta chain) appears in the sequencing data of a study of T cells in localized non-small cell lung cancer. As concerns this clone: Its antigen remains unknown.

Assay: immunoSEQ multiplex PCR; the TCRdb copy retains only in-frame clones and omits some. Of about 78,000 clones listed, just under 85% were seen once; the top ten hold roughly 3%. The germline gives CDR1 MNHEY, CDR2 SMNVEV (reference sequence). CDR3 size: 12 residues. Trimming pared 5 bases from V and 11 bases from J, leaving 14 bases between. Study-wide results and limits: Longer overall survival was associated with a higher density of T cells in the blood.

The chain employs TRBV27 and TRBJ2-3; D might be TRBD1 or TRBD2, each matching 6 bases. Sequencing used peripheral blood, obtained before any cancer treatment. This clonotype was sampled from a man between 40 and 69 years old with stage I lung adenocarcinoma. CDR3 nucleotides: TGTGCCAGCAGTGCCCGGGGGCTTAGGCAGTATTTT. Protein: CASSARGLRQYF.